This entry features one TCR beta chain sequence. 13 Jbeta primers and 60 Vbeta primers were used for the PCR. Sequencing was performed with immunoSEQ multiplex PCR; in TCRdb, only in-frame clones are kept and a portion is missing. The sample consists of about 160,000 clones, approximately 72% of them appearing once. The sample belongs to a study of cytomegalovirus exposure and HLA in healthy donors. The CDR3 loop spans 9 amino acids. Germline loops: CDR1 SQVTM, CDR2 ANQGSEA. V shed 7 bases and J shed 6 bases, with 5 bases lying between them. Among the donors, all were healthy bone marrow donors. The study sampled nominally healthy donors, though unrecorded immune exposures were likely.

The sequence derives from a man aged 18 to 35 in good health and CMV-seronegative. The chain is built from TRBV29-1 and TRBJ2-3; D possibly corresponds to TRBD1 (5 bases). The sample comprised PBMCs. The CDR3 nucleotides read TGCAGCGAGGGGGATACGCAGTATTTT. Protein product: CSEGDTQYF.